The 8 T cell receptor beta chains reported below all come from one sample, sequenced in a study of cytomegalovirus exposure and HLA in healthy donors. With 60 Vbeta and 13 Jbeta primers, the PCR was carried out. Libraries were prepared by immunoSEQ multiplex PCR; TCRdb keeps only in-frame clonotypes and omits some of them. The table includes fewer than 150,000 clones, roughly three quarters detected once. Material: PBMCs. These receptors originate from a man aged 25 to 45 in good health and CMV-seronegative.

The gene calls are TRBV19 and TRBJ1-1; weak D call: TRBD1 (5 bases). The CDR3 runs 15 residues. The V gene's germline CDR1 is LNHDA and CDR2 SQIVND (reference sequence). Trimming stripped 4 bases from V and 0 bases from J, with 12 bases between. The CDR3 nucleotides read TGTGCCAGTAGTAGCGGGGCTCCCATGAACACTGAAGCTTTCTTT. Amino acid sequence: CASSSGAPMNTEAFF.

The V and J genes are TRBV5-4 and TRBJ2-5, with D perhaps TRBD1 (5 bases). The CDR3 contains 13 residues. V was pared by 4 bases and J by 5 bases, with 12 bases between. The germline V gene encodes CDR1 SGHNT and CDR2 YYREEE (reference sequence). The CDR3 sequence is CASSPRDGETQYF. In nucleotides, the CDR3 is TGTGCCAGCAGCCCCAGGGATGGGGAGACCCAGTACTTC.

This clone was observed a few times. The V and J genes are TRBV27 and TRBJ1-2; possibly TRBD1 for D (5 bases). CDR1 and CDR2 (germline): MNHEY, SMNVEV (reference sequence). CDR3 length equals 13 residues. The germline V and J ends were trimmed by 8 bases and 7 bases, with 17 bases remaining between them. The CDR3 protein is CASGDGRGFGYTF. CDR3 DNA sequence: TGTGCCAGCGGTGACGGGAGGGGTTTTGGCTACACCTTC.

This sequence joins TRBV9 and TRBJ1-4, with 7 bases matching TRBD1. Germline V gene data show CDR1 as SGDLS and CDR2 as YYNGEE. This CDR3 is 15 amino acids long. With 3 bases clipped from V and 7 bases from J, the junction kept 9 bases outside the gene matches. The CDR3 DNA reads as TGTGCCAGCAGCGCTGACAGGGTGGGCAGTGAAAAACTGTTTTTT. Amino acid sequence: CASSADRVGSEKLFF. Based on the CDR3 plus reference TRBV9 and TRBJ1-4, the full variable domain is DSGVTQTPKHLITATGQRVTLRCSPRSGDLSVYWYQQSLDQGLQFLIQYYNGEERAKGNILERFSAQQFPDLHSELNLSSLELGDSALYFCASSADRVGSEKLFFGSGTQLSVL.

The chain recombines TRBV5-1 with TRBJ2-7; 16 positions agree with TRBD2. This CDR3 is built from 18 residues. V lost 0 bases to trimming and J lost 7 bases; unmatched junction nucleotides: 10. Germline CDR1 SGHRS, CDR2 YFSETQ. CDR3 bases: TGCGCCAGCAGCTTGGCCGGGACTAGCGGGAGGGCCGGGGGTGAGCAGTACTTC. It specifies CASSLAGTSGRAGGEQYF.

Points on this clone: Since the CDR3 does not end with the conserved phenylalanine or tryptophan, this likely comes from a read error. No DNA is shown, since the ends of the CDR3 on it are uncertain; the CDR3 is the one TCRdb lists. The V gene is TRBV6-5, the J gene TRBJ1-1; the table assigns TRBD1, which was not confirmed against the DNA. The CDR3 comprises 14 residues, both ends counted. CDR1 is MNHEY, CDR2 SVGAGI, per germline. The CDR3 sequence: CASSRQSMNTEALV.

The genes are TRBV13 and TRBJ1-2; D remains ambiguous. The CDR3 is 14 residues long. V was cut by 5 bases and J by 0 bases, with 10 bases left in between. The V gene's germline CDR1 is PRHDT and CDR2 FYEKMQ (reference sequence). CDR3 amino acids: CASSVTNANYGYTF. The CDR3 DNA follows: TGTGCCAGCAGCGTGACAAACGCTAACTATGGCTACACCTTC.

This chain connects TRBV9 to TRBJ2-1, with D maybe TRBD1 (6 bases). The CDR3 consists of 15 residues. The V gene's germline CDR1 is SGDLS and CDR2 YYNGEE. Trimming shortened V by 0 bases and J by 7 bases, and 14 bases separated the two germline ends. The CDR3 sequence is CASSVGGLFLNEQFF. CDR3 nucleotide sequence: TGTGCCAGCAGCGTAGGGGGGCTCTTTTTAAATGAGCAGTTCTTC.